This TCR beta chain appears in the sequencing data of a study of shared clonotypes between healthy human individuals. Loaded into unsorted PBMC replicate PCRs was roughly 320 ng DNA, 25,000 to 30,000 T cell genomes. Per the original methods: ImmunoSEQ yielded junction-only sequences lacking quality scores, so filtering differed. TCRdb's table, derived via immunoSEQ multiplex PCR, lists solely in-frame clones and lacks some. V and J calls and clone size are as listed in that table; D and trimming were resolved from the DNA. The table has some 500,000 clones, around three quarters seen once. Germline-derived CDR1 and CDR2 are SQVTM and ANQGSEA. V was cut by 0 bases and J by 9 bases, with 8 bases left in between. This CDR3 spans 11 amino acids. When samples were unsorted, 85 million to 95 million PBMCs were used for genomic DNA.

Sequenced sample: PBMCs. The chain employs TRBV29-1 and TRBJ1-1; D call uncertain. This TCR was sampled from a woman in her forties in good health. Some clones in this sample may be carry-over from other donors' samples. CDR3 protein: CSVEENVQAFF. The CDR3 region has the DNA TGCAGCGTTGAAGAAAACGTTCAAGCTTTCTTT.